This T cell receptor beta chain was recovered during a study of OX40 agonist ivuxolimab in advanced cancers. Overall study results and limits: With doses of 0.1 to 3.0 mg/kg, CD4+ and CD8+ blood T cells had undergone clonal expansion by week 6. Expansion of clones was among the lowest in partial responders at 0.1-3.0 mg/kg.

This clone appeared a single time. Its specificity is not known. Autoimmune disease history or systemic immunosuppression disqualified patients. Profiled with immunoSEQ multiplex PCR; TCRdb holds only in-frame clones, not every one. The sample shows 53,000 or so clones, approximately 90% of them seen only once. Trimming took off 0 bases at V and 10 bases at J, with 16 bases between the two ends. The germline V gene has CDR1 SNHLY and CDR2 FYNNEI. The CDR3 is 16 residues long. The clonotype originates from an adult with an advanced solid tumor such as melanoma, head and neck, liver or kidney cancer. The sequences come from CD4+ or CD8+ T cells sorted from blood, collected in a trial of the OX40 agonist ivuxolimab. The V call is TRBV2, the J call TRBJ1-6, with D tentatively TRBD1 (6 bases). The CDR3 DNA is TGTGCCAGCAGTGAAGCGAAGCTCAGGGGAGGATCACCCCTCCACTTT. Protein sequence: CASSEAKLRGGSPLHF.